This TCR beta chain was recovered during a study of T cell repertoires in cytomegalovirus infection. The overall study: The authors relied on CMV epitopes, both recently identified HLA-C-restricted and well-studied HLA-B-restricted. Based on public TCR beta signatures, there were indications of CMV infection and of a matching HLA type.

Overall study results and limits: CMV-specific TCR beta clonotypes restricted by HLA-C were the ones dominating the ex vivo response. Summed frequency of public TCR beta families distinguished CMV carriers with the relevant HLA.

There are a few counts of this clonotype. The antigen remains undetermined. Trimming shortened V by 5 bases and J by 5 bases, and 10 bases separated the two germline ends. CDR1 and CDR2 (germline): SGHTA, FQGNSA. The CDR3 runs 13 residues. One entry per CDR3 protein, called by TCRdb with MiXCR from the reads. The sample yields just under 500,000 distinct CDR3 sequences, 30% to 35% seen once. Material: cultured PBMCs, obtained from culture after CMV antigen stimulation. The TCR was taken from a human donor in good health (CMV status not recorded). Some clones in this sample may be carry-over from other donors' samples. V usage is TRBV7-2 and J usage is TRBJ2-1, with D maybe TRBD2 (6 bases). CDR3 DNA: TGTGCCAGCAGCCGGGGGATTAACAATGAGCAGTTCTTC. Translation gives CASSRGINNEQFF.